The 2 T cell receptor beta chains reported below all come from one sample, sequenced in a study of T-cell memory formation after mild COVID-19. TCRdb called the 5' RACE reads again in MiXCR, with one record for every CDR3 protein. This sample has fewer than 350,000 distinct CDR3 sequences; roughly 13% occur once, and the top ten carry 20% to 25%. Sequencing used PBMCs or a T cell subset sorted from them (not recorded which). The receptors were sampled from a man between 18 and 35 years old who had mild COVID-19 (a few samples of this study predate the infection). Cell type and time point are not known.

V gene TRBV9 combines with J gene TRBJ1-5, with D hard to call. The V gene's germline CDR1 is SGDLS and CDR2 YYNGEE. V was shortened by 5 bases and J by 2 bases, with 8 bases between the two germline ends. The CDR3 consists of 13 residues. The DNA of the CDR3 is TGTGCCAGCAGAGTAATAGGCAATCAGCCCCAGCATTTT. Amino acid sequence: CASRVIGNQPQHF.

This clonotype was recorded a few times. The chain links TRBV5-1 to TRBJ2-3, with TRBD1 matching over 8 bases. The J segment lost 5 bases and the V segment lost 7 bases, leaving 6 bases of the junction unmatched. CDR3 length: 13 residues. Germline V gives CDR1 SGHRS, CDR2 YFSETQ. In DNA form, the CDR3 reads TGCGCCAGCGGACAGGGTATTGAAGATACGCAGTATTTT. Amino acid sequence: CASGQGIEDTQYF.